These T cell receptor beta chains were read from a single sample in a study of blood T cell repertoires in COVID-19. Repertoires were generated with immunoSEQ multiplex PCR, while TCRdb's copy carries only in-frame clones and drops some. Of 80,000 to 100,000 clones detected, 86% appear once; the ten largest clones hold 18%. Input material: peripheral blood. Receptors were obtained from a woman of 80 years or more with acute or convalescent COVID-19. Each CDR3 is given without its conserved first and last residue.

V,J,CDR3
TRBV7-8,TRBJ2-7,ASSSVGRSYEQY
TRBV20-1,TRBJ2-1,SASVAGGPNPQF
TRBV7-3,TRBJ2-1,ASSRSGGAGSYNEQF
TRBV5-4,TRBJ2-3,ASSGGDRVSTDTQY
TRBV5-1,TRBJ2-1,ASSLMTGLGEQF
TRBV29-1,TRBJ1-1,SVGDGGDTEAF
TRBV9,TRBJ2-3,ASSLGRQATDTQY
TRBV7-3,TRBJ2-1,ASSFGQGTEQF
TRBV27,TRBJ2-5,ASSLIGTGTKETQY
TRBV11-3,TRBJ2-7,ASSLSLNLYEQY
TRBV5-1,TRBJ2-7,ASSSTGGEQY
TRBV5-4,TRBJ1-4,ASSLGGTNEKLF
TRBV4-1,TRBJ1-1,ASSRTAGTGTTEAF
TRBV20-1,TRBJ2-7,SASPRSPYEQY
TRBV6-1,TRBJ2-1,ASSEDRGGPSNEQF
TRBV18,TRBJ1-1,ASSPQGPGGTEAF
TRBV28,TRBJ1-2,ASSSIGTVEGYT
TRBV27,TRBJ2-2,AIRGPNTGELF
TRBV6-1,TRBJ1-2,ASSEWEQRGYT
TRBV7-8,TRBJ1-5,ASSPNRGAHQPQH
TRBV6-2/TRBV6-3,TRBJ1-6,ASSYRVGNRSPLH
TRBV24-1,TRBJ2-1,ATSDFASGTYNEQF
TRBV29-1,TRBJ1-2,SVLVGTGHGYT
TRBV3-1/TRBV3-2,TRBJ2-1,ASSPGSSTEQF
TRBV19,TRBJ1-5,ASSRTTGTGFSNQPQH
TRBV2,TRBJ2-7,ASSEATGQAYEQY
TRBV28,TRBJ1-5,ASSSHQGGSNQPQH
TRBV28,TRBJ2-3,ASSLRTPSTDTQY
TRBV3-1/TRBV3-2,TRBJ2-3,ASSPVDSQATDTQY
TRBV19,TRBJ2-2,ASSKGDRGTGELF
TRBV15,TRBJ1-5,ATSRGEVSNQPQH
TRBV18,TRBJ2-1,ASSPKGISGGSSYNEQF
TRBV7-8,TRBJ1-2,ASSLSGTGGYT
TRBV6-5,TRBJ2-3,ASRPGHRTDTQY
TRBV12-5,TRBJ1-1,ASGYDTGVGAF
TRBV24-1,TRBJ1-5,ATSEPGGGDSQPQH
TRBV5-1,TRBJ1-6,ASSLDRNSYNSPLH
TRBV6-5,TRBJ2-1,ASSYSRFGGVPF
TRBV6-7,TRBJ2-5,ASSYGETSGDLGETQY
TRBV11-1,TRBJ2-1,ASSLESGGSYNEQF
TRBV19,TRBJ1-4,ASRDRGSREEKLF
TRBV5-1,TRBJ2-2,ASSRLGVAGELF
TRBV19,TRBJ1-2,ASSAQGAGGYT
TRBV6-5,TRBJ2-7,ASRGSGGSSYEQY
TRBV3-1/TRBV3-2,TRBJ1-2,ASSLTVDYGYT
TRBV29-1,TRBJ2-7,SVVEQSYEQY
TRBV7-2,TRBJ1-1,ASSSDMNTEAF
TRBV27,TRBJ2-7,ASSQQGASYEQY
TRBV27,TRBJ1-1,ASSPFDKMNTEAF
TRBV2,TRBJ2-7,ASSDREYEQY
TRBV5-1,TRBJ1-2,ASSLGGDSGYT
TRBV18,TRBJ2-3,ASYLQGPDTQY
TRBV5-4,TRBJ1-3,ASSVDFSGNTIY
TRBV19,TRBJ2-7,ASSSGWSYEQY
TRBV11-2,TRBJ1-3,ASSWVGTGSGNTIY